Listed here are 21 T cell receptor beta chains from one sample, sequenced in a study of cytomegalovirus exposure and HLA in healthy donors. Use of 60 Vbeta and 13 Jbeta primers characterized the PCR. Assay used: immunoSEQ multiplex PCR; TCRdb lists only in-frame clones, some missing. The table records about 99,000 clones, roughly three quarters of them present only once. Sequenced input: PBMCs. All receptors come from a woman between 18 and 30 years old in good health and CMV-seropositive.

This clone came up a few times. The chain links TRBV6-1 to TRBJ1-2; D call uncertain. The V end was cut by 7 bases, the J end by 1 base, with 16 bases between. In germline, CDR1 is MNHNS, CDR2 SASEGT. The CDR3 has 15 amino acids. CDR3 loop: CASNTFRTGNYGYTF. In DNA, the CDR3 is TGTGCCAGCAATACTTTTAGGACTGGTAACTATGGCTACACCTTC.

This chain links TRBV6-1 with TRBJ1-2; D ambiguous. Germline-derived CDR1 and CDR2 are MNHNS and SASEGT. V lost 7 bases and J lost 2, with 8 bases in between. CDR3 length: 12 residues. The CDR3 bases are TGTGCCAGCATCCCGGGGAACTATGGCTACACCTTC. Protein sequence: CASIPGNYGYTF.

The V gene is TRBV5-1, the J gene TRBJ2-7; 10 bases fit TRBD2. V lost 4 bases, J lost 2 bases, and 3 bases stayed unmatched. The V gene's germline CDR1 is SGHRS and CDR2 YFSETQ. The CDR3 runs 14 residues. The CDR3 coding sequence is TGCGCCAGCAGCCCGAGCGGGGGGGCCTACGAGCAGTACTTC. Its translation: CASSPSGGAYEQYF.

Only a few counts were recorded for this clone. The chain combines TRBV6-5 with TRBJ2-7, with 7 bases fitting TRBD1. From germline, CDR1 is MNHEY and CDR2 SVGAGI. With V trimmed by 0 bases and J by 3 bases, 2 bases remained unmatched. The CDR3 totals 14 residues. The CDR3 DNA follows: TGTGCCAGCAGTTACTCGGCAGGGGGCTACGAGCAGTACTTC. Residues: CASSYSAGGYEQYF.

This clone has more than one count but fewer than ten. This chain joins TRBV30 and TRBJ1-4; 8 positions agree with TRBD1. CDR1 is GTSNPN, CDR2 SVGIG, per germline (reference sequence). CDR3 length equals 12 residues. J gave up 10 bases and V 4 bases, and 5 bases lay outside the gene matches. The CDR3 coding sequence is TGTGCCTGGACGACAGGGGTGGGAAAACTGTTTTTT. The encoded protein is CAWTTGVGKLFF.

V is TRBV19 and J is TRBJ1-2; possible D gene TRBD1, 6 bases. Trimming took off 4 bases at V and 4 bases at J, with 16 bases between the two ends. Per the germline V gene, CDR1 is LNHDA and CDR2 is SQIVND (reference sequence). The CDR3 sequence is 15 residues long. CDR3 DNA: TGTGCCAGTAGTAGTAGACAGGCGCCATTCTATGGCTACACCTTC. As protein: CASSSRQAPFYGYTF.

The chain couples TRBV5-1 to TRBJ2-7; tentatively, D is TRBD2 (6 bases). Germline lookup yields CDR1 SGHRS and CDR2 YFSETQ. V lost 4 bases to trimming and J lost 0 bases, with 11 bases between them. The length of the CDR3 is 14 residues. The chain's CDR3 is CASSPGTGSYEQYF. The CDR3 DNA sequence: TGCGCCAGCAGCCCGGGGACTGGCTCCTACGAGCAGTACTTC.

This rearrangement joins TRBV30 to TRBJ1-2; 8 nucleotides line up with TRBD1. The germline gives CDR1 GTSNPN, CDR2 SVGIG (reference sequence). CDR3 length equals 16 residues. After removal of 0 bases from V and 4 bases from J, the junction contained 10 bases not matched to a gene. The CDR3 nucleotides read TGTGCCTGGAGTGTACTCGGCGCAGGGGGCGCCTATGGCTACACCTTC. It is translated as CAWSVLGAGGAYGYTF.

This clone showed up just a few times. As DNA, the CDR3 is TGCGCCAGCAGCCAACGGGGGGGCCGTGACGAGCAGTACTTC. This translates into CASSQRGGRDEQYF. The chain combines TRBV5-1 with TRBJ2-7; 8 bases fit TRBD2. J gave up 5 bases and V 4 bases, and 8 bases lay outside the gene matches. The CDR3 consists of 14 residues. Germline V CDR1 and CDR2: SGHRS, YFSETQ.

This clone has a handful of counts. The chain links TRBV6-6 to TRBJ1-1, with D possibly matching TRBD1 (5 bases). V gave up 4 bases and J gave up 4 bases, with 10 bases separating them. CDR1 MNHNY and CDR2 SVGAGI come from the germline V gene (reference sequence). The CDR3 totals 13 residues. CDR3 sequence: CASSSLGGTEAFF. The CDR3 region has the DNA TGTGCCAGCAGTTCCCTGGGGGGCACTGAAGCTTTCTTT.

V gene TRBV5-1 combines with J gene TRBJ2-1; D is undetermined. Per germline, CDR1 SGHRS and CDR2 YFSETQ. The CDR3 is 17 amino acids. Trimming took 0 bases from V and 1 from J, leaving 14 bases between them. CDR3 DNA: TGCGCCAGCAGCTTGGGCCACGGCGGTGGGTCCTACAATGAGCAGTTCTTC. This codes for CASSLGHGGGSYNEQFF.

The CDR3 DNA is TGCGCCAGCAGCCAAGATGGAGCTAGCGGGGAACTCTACAATGAGCAGTTCTTC. As protein: CASSQDGASGELYNEQFF. J is TRBJ2-1 and V is TRBV4-3; 9 nucleotides line up with TRBD2. CDR3 length: 18 amino acids. V trimming: 0 bases; J trimming: 3 bases; junction bases outside the gene matches: 9. Per germline, CDR1 LGHNA and CDR2 YSLEER.

This rearrangement joins TRBV6-5 to TRBJ2-1; D may be TRBD2 (6 bases). The germline CDR1 and CDR2 sequences are MNHEY and SVGAGI. The CDR3 length is 11 residues. Trimming stripped 5 bases from V and 12 bases from J, with 11 bases between. The CDR3 loop is CASSTRDLQFF. The CDR3 coding sequence is TGTGCCAGCAGTACCCGGGACTTGCAGTTCTTC.

The chain couples TRBV7-3 to TRBJ2-2; the D is unclear. The CDR3 runs to 14 residues. From germline, CDR1 is SGHTA and CDR2 FQGTGA. Deletions cut 5 bases from V and 1 base from J, with 8 bases between. This chain's CDR3 is CASSIWLNTGELFF. The CDR3 nucleotides are TGTGCCAGCAGCATATGGCTGAACACCGGGGAGCTGTTTTTT.

This chain connects TRBV7-9 to TRBJ1-1; TRBD1 aligns across 9 bases. The CDR3 covers 14 residues. J gave up 4 bases and V 5 bases, and 5 bases lay outside the gene matches. Looked up from germline, CDR1 is SEHNR and CDR2 is FQNEAQ (reference sequence). CDR3: CASSPPQGATEAFF. The CDR3 DNA reads as TGTGCCAGCAGCCCGCCACAGGGGGCCACTGAAGCTTTCTTT.

V and J are TRBV9 and TRBJ2-7; 11 bases align to TRBD1. V trimming: 3 bases; J trimming: 2 bases; junction bases outside the gene matches: 1. The CDR3 contains 14 residues. Per germline, CDR1 SGDLS and CDR2 YYNGEE. CDR3 loop: CASSGTGGAYEQYF. The CDR3 bases are TGTGCCAGCAGCGGGACAGGGGGCGCCTACGAGCAGTACTTC.

This clone was counted once. This chain joins TRBV5-1 and TRBJ2-5, with D unresolved. CDR1 is SGHRS and CDR2 is YFSETQ in the germline V gene. V was shortened by 0 bases and J by 5 bases, with 8 bases between the two germline ends. CDR3 length: 13 amino acids. The CDR3 sequence is CASSLGALETQYF. CDR3 bases: TGCGCCAGCAGCTTGGGGGCTTTGGAGACCCAGTACTTC.

The gene calls are TRBV10-2 and TRBJ2-1; TRBD2 matches at 11 bases. Trimming removed 6 bases from V and 5 bases from J; junction bases left unmatched: 3. The CDR3 is 14 residues long. Germline V lookup: CDR1 WSHSY, CDR2 SAAADI. CDR3 amino acids: CASRGTSGHNEQFF. CDR3 bases: TGCGCCAGCAGAGGGACTAGCGGACACAATGAGCAGTTCTTC.

The chain has TRBV5-1 and TRBJ2-7; 9 bases align to TRBD1. Germline CDR1 is SGHRS and CDR2 is YFSETQ. The CDR3 is 14 residues long. The V segment lost 2 bases and the J segment 4 bases; nucleotides outside the gene matches: 4. The CDR3: CASSLQGAPYEQYF. In DNA, the CDR3 is TGCGCCAGCAGCTTACAGGGGGCGCCTTACGAGCAGTACTTC.

V usage is TRBV28 and J usage is TRBJ2-7; 9 nucleotides agree with TRBD2. From germline, CDR1 is MDHEN and CDR2 SYDVKM. Losses at the gene ends were 5 bases for V and 2 bases for J; bases not matched to a gene: 4. The length of the CDR3 is 14 residues. The CDR3 spells CASSQSGRTYEQYF. The DNA for the CDR3 is TGTGCCAGCAGTCAGAGCGGGAGGACCTACGAGCAGTACTTC.

This clone has a handful of counts. The gene calls are TRBV6-5 and TRBJ1-5, with D unclear. The V end lost 6 bases, the J end lost 2 bases, and 5 bases lay between the germline ends. Germline values: CDR1 MNHEY, CDR2 SVGAGI. The CDR3 covers 12 residues. This CDR3 is CASRHGNQPQHF. In nucleotides, the CDR3 is TGTGCCAGCAGACATGGCAATCAGCCCCAGCATTTT.